This note documents a single T cell receptor (beta chain) sequence. Antigen: not known. Germline V CDR1 and CDR2: LNHDA, SQIVND (reference sequence). The J segment lost 6 bases and the V segment lost 4 bases, leaving 12 bases of the junction unmatched. The CDR3 length is 17 residues. This specimen belongs to a study of T cell responses to AZD1222 COVID-19 vaccine. Findings of the study overall: Nearly half of spike-specific TCRs reportedly go after variant regions that carry no mutations.

Here immunoSEQ multiplex PCR was the method, and the copy in TCRdb shows in-frame clones only, minus some. The sample lists about 150,000 clones, roughly 89% seen once, with about 1.6% in the top ten. Specimen: peripheral blood, collected on day 0 of AZD1222 vaccination. This sequence joins TRBV19 and TRBJ1-1; 12 bases are a match to TRBD1. This TCR came from an adult in good health. CDR3 loop: CASSTPNPGQGASEAFF. Here the CDR3 DNA reads TGTGCCAGTAGTACTCCTAACCCGGGACAGGGGGCGTCTGAAGCTTTCTTT.